A selection of T cell receptor beta chains follows, all from one sample in a study of T cells in Graves' hyperthyroidism and ophthalmopathy. TCRdb re-called the multiplex PCR reads through MiXCR, storing one row per CDR3 protein. Seen here are over 700,000 distinct CDR3 sequences, around 20% observed once, and the top ten hold over 15%. Sequencing was done on a sample of blood. The receptor set was obtained from a woman between 50 and 59 years old with Graves' hyperthyroidism that later progressed to Graves' ophthalmopathy. CDR3s include the opening cysteine and the closing phenylalanine or tryptophan. D genes are given only for firm matches. The size entry is marked missing in some rows and otherwise reads once, few, many or a size class.

>TRBJ1-5|.|TRBV10-3|few
TGTGCCATCGGTCGAACGGAGAATAGCAATCAGCCCCAGCATTTT
CAIGRTENSNQPQHF
>TRBJ1-6|TRBD1|TRBV7-9|many
TGTGCCAGCAGCTTGGACAGGGGGCGATCACCCCTCCACTTT
CASSLDRGRSPLHF
>TRBJ2-7|.|TRBV14|.
TGTGCCAGCAGCCAAGGACGGTTCCCCTACGAGCAGTACTTC
CASSQGRFPYEQYF
>TRBJ2-5|.|TRBV19|few
TGTGCCAGTACCCTAGCTGGGGGAGAGACCCAGTACTTC
CASTLAGGETQYF
>TRBJ1-1|.|TRBV14|few
TGTGCCAGCAGCCAACTCCCTAACACTGAAGCTTTCTTT
CASSQLPNTEAFF
>TRBJ2-5|.|TRBV9|.
.
CASSVGSGSGAHF
>TRBJ2-2|TRBD2|TRBV7-9|many
TGTGCCAGCAGCTTAGCGTCTAGCGGGGGGACCTCGGGCACCGGGGAGCTGTTTTTT
CASSLASSGGTSGTGELFF
>TRBJ2-5|.|TRBV5-1|.
TGCGCCAGCAGCCTGGGGCTGGGAAGACACCCTGAGGAGACCCAGTACTTC
CASSLGLGRHPEETQYF
>TRBJ2-7|.|TRBV15|.
TGTGCCACCAGCAGAGATGTGGGTTACAAGCAGTACTTC
CATSRDVGYKQYF
>TRBJ1-5|TRBD1|TRBV6-1|.
TGTGCCAGCAGGCCGGGCAGGGGGCTTAATCAGCCCCAGCATTTT
CASRPGRGLNQPQHF
>TRBJ1-5|.|TRBV2|few
TGTGCCAGCGACAGAGATAGCAATCAGCCCCAGCATTTT
CASDRDSNQPQHF
>TRBJ1-2|.|TRBV6-1|.
TGTGCCAGCAGTGAAATGGGGGTGCACGGCTACACCTTC
CASSEMGVHGYTF
>TRBJ2-5|.|TRBV11-3|many
TGTGCCAGCAGCTTACACAGGCTAGAGACCCAGTACTTC
CASSLHRLETQYF
>TRBJ1-2|TRBD1|TRBV18|.
TGTGCCAGCTCACCCGACAGGGGGTCTACCGAGGCCTTC
CASSPDRGSTEAF
>TRBJ2-1|.|TRBV3-1|.
TGTGCCAGCAGCCGGGACGCAGGGGCCACCAATGAGCAGTTCTTC
CASSRDAGATNEQFF
>TRBJ2-1|TRBD1|TRBV30|many
TGTGCCTGGAGCCCGGACAGGGACAATGAGCAGTTCTTC
CAWSPDRDNEQFF
>TRBJ2-2|TRBD1|TRBV5-1|.
TGCGCCAGCACCCGTAGGACAGGGATCCCCGGGGAGCTGTTTTTT
CASTRRTGIPGELFF
>TRBJ1-1|.|TRBV11-2|many
TGTGCCAGCAGCTACCCCCAGAACACTGAAGCTTTCTTT
CASSYPQNTEAFF